A selection of T cell receptor beta chains follows, all from one sample in a study of CD8 T cell repertoires and HIV-1 epitope variants. The assay was immunoSEQ multiplex PCR, and TCRdb's table has in-frame clones only and misses some. The table shows around 6,000 clones, with 67% occurring only once. The antigens for these receptors are not known. Input material: cultured CD8+ T cells derived from PBMCs. The receptors were sampled from a male donor with HIV. Both conserved end residues are part of each CDR3. The D gene is left open where the match is weak. Only some rows state a clone size, as once, few, many or a class for expanded clones.

d_gene: -
abundance: -
j_gene: TRBJ2-7
v_gene: TRBV11-2
CDR3nt: TGTGCCAGCAGCTCCTCGGACGGCTACGAGCAGTACTTC
CDR3aa: CASSSSDGYEQYF

d_gene: -
abundance: -
j_gene: TRBJ2-3
v_gene: TRBV4-1
CDR3nt: TGCGCCAGCAGCCAACGGGCTACCGACTATCACACAGATACGCAGTATTTT
CDR3aa: CASSQRATDYHTDTQYF

d_gene: -
abundance: once
j_gene: TRBJ1-2
v_gene: TRBV4-3
CDR3nt: TGCGCCAGCAGCCAAGAAACAGGGACCTATGGCTACACCTTC
CDR3aa: CASSQETGTYGYTF

d_gene: TRBD1
abundance: -
j_gene: TRBJ1-1
v_gene: TRBV2
CDR3nt: TGTGCCATCTCCTCCGGGCGACAGGGTTCCTTGGTGAACACTGAAGCTTTCTTT
CDR3aa: CAISSGRQGSLVNTEAFF

d_gene: -
abundance: few
j_gene: TRBJ1-6
v_gene: TRBV6-5
CDR3nt: TGTGCCAGCAGTTACTTCAGAAATTCACCCCTCCACTTT
CDR3aa: CASSYFRNSPLHF

d_gene: -
abundance: -
j_gene: TRBJ2-7
v_gene: TRBV27
CDR3nt: TGTGCCAGCAGTTTAAGGGCCGCACGGGCCTACGAGCAGTACTTC
CDR3aa: CASSLRAARAYEQYF

d_gene: -
abundance: -
j_gene: TRBJ1-3
v_gene: TRBV9
CDR3nt: TGTGCCAGCAGCGGTGGGGCGCGTGGAAACACCATATATTTT
CDR3aa: CASSGGARGNTIYF

d_gene: TRBD2
abundance: -
j_gene: TRBJ2-5
v_gene: TRBV19
CDR3nt: TGTGCCAGTAGTATAGGCGGACTAGCGGGGGAGACCCAGTACTTC
CDR3aa: CASSIGGLAGETQYF

d_gene: -
abundance: few
j_gene: TRBJ2-1
v_gene: TRBV11-1
CDR3nt: TGTGCCAGCAGCTTAGCCGGACAGAGCTACAATGAGCAGTTCTTC
CDR3aa: CASSLAGQSYNEQFF

d_gene: -
abundance: -
j_gene: TRBJ2-1
v_gene: TRBV5-5
CDR3nt: TGTGCCAGCAGCCCGGACAGAGACCGACCTCTTGATGAGCAGTTCTTC
CDR3aa: CASSPDRDRPLDEQFF

d_gene: -
abundance: -
j_gene: TRBJ2-7
v_gene: TRBV29-1
CDR3nt: TGCAGCGTTGTAGGGGCCGGCGAGCAGTACTTC
CDR3aa: CSVVGAGEQYF

d_gene: -
abundance: -
j_gene: TRBJ1-4
v_gene: TRBV6-6
CDR3nt: TGTGCCAGCAGTTACAAATGGGGACTAAAACTGTTTTTT
CDR3aa: CASSYKWGLKLFF

d_gene: -
abundance: -
j_gene: TRBJ2-7
v_gene: TRBV28
CDR3nt: TGTGCCAGCAGTTCCCACAGGACCCCCTACGAGCAGTACTTC
CDR3aa: CASSSHRTPYEQYF

d_gene: -
abundance: -
j_gene: TRBJ1-1
v_gene: TRBV7-9
CDR3nt: TGTGCCAGCAGCTTATACGGCAACACTGAAGCTTTCTTT
CDR3aa: CASSLYGNTEAFF

d_gene: -
abundance: large
j_gene: TRBJ2-6
v_gene: TRBV10-3
CDR3nt: TGTGCCATCAGTGAGTCTCTGGGGGTATCTGGGGCCAACGTCCTGACTTTC
CDR3aa: CAISESLGVSGANVLTF

d_gene: TRBD1
abundance: -
j_gene: TRBJ2-7
v_gene: TRBV28
CDR3nt: TGTGCCAGCAGATCTATCGACAGGGTCTACGAGCAGTACTTC
CDR3aa: CASRSIDRVYEQYF

d_gene: TRBD1
abundance: -
j_gene: TRBJ1-6
v_gene: TRBV2
CDR3nt: TGTGCCAGCAGTGGGGTGCCCGGGACAGAGAATTCACCCCTCCACTTT
CDR3aa: CASSGVPGTENSPLHF

d_gene: TRBD1
abundance: -
j_gene: TRBJ1-2
v_gene: TRBV6-5
CDR3nt: TGTGCCAGCAGTTCTTCACAGGGGGCTGACTATGGCTACACCTTC
CDR3aa: CASSSSQGADYGYTF

d_gene: -
abundance: few
j_gene: TRBJ2-3
v_gene: TRBV11-1
CDR3nt: TGTGCCAGCAGCTTAGTCCCTAGTCTTACCACAGATACGCAGTATTTT
CDR3aa: CASSLVPSLTTDTQYF

d_gene: TRBD1
abundance: -
j_gene: TRBJ1-2
v_gene: TRBV6-5
CDR3nt: TGTGCCAGCAGGGGGACAGGGGTAGGCTACACCTTC
CDR3aa: CASRGTGVGYTF

d_gene: -
abundance: -
j_gene: TRBJ2-7
v_gene: TRBV29-1
CDR3nt: TGCAGCGTTGAAGAGTGGAGCTCGAGCTACGAGCAGTACTTC
CDR3aa: CSVEEWSSSYEQYF

d_gene: -
abundance: -
j_gene: TRBJ2-5
v_gene: TRBV5-8
CDR3nt: TGTGCCAGCAGCCCGGGGGTCAGGTCGTACCAAGAGACCCAGTACTTC
CDR3aa: CASSPGVRSYQETQYF

d_gene: TRBD2
abundance: once
j_gene: TRBJ2-3
v_gene: TRBV7-2
CDR3nt: TGTGCCAGCAGCGCAGCGGGGGGAAGTGCAGATACGCAGTATTTT
CDR3aa: CASSAAGGSADTQYF

d_gene: TRBD1
abundance: -
j_gene: TRBJ2-1
v_gene: TRBV15
CDR3nt: TGTGCCACCAGCAGGACAGGGAATGAGCAGTTCTTC
CDR3aa: CATSRTGNEQFF

d_gene: -
abundance: once
j_gene: TRBJ1-5
v_gene: TRBV7-2
CDR3nt: TGTGCCAGCAGCCCAGGGACCCAAACATATCAGCCCCAGCATTTT
CDR3aa: CASSPGTQTYQPQHF

d_gene: -
abundance: few
j_gene: TRBJ1-1
v_gene: TRBV7-6
CDR3nt: TGTGCCAGCAGCTCCATGGACAAGAACACTGAAGCTTTCTTT
CDR3aa: CASSSMDKNTEAFF

d_gene: TRBD1
abundance: -
j_gene: TRBJ1-1
v_gene: TRBV29-1
CDR3nt: TGCAGCGCCAGGGGACAGATGAACACTGAAGCTTTCTTT
CDR3aa: CSARGQMNTEAFF

d_gene: TRBD1
abundance: -
j_gene: TRBJ1-2
v_gene: TRBV28
CDR3nt: TGTGCCAGCAGCCTATCGCAGGGGGAGGGAAACTATGGCTACACCTTC
CDR3aa: CASSLSQGEGNYGYTF

d_gene: -
abundance: -
j_gene: TRBJ2-7
v_gene: TRBV27
CDR3nt: TGTGCCAGCAGTTTATTGGCAGGGTCCTCCTACGAGCAGTACTTC
CDR3aa: CASSLLAGSSYEQYF

d_gene: -
abundance: -
j_gene: TRBJ2-1
v_gene: TRBV9
CDR3nt: TGTGCCAGCAGCGTAGGAGGGGATGAGCAGTTCTTC
CDR3aa: CASSVGGDEQFF

d_gene: TRBD2
abundance: once
j_gene: TRBJ2-1
v_gene: TRBV11-3
CDR3nt: TGTGCCAGCAGCTTAGGGTCTGGTGCGGGAGGGAGTTACAATGAGCAGTTCTTC
CDR3aa: CASSLGSGAGGSYNEQFF

d_gene: -
abundance: -
j_gene: TRBJ2-3
v_gene: TRBV7-2
CDR3nt: TGTGCCAGCAGCTTACTTTCTATAGATACGCAGTATTTT
CDR3aa: CASSLLSIDTQYF

d_gene: -
abundance: few
j_gene: TRBJ2-7
v_gene: TRBV27
CDR3nt: TGTGCCAGCAGTAGAGGTGACTACGAGCAGTACTTC
CDR3aa: CASSRGDYEQYF

d_gene: -
abundance: once
j_gene: TRBJ2-2
v_gene: TRBV2
CDR3nt: TGTGCCAGCAGTGATGACTTGGAGCTGTTTTTT
CDR3aa: CASSDDLELFF

d_gene: -
abundance: -
j_gene: TRBJ2-3
v_gene: TRBV13
CDR3nt: TGTGCCAGCAGCTTAGTGGGGGATACGCAGTATTTT
CDR3aa: CASSLVGDTQYF